This T cell receptor (beta chain) came from a study of T-cell memory formation after mild COVID-19. Study context: TCR clusters showed largely donor specificity. Study-wide points: Later expanders leaned CD4+, whereas day 15 to 85 contracting clones were balanced CD4/CD8. SARS-CoV-2 specificity of second-wave clones peaking day 37 was unconfirmed. Mainly in CM and EM were contracting CD4+ clones; CD8+ were in EMRA.

TCRdb itself ran the 5' RACE reads through MiXCR, one entry per CDR3 protein. The sample has roughly 110,000 distinct CDR3 sequences; 22% are singletons. This clonotype was detected only a few times. Its matching antigen is unknown. Trimming removed 5 bases at V and 5 bases at J, with 16 bases between. The germline gives CDR1 SEHNR, CDR2 FQNEAQ (reference sequence). This CDR3 region has 15 residues. The genes are TRBV7-9 and TRBJ2-1; TRBD2 is a possible D gene (7 bases). Material for sequencing was PBMCs or a T cell subset sorted from them (not recorded which). This clonotype originated in a man in his late teens or twenties who had mild COVID-19 (a few samples of this study predate the infection). Cell type and time point are not known. Here the CDR3 reads CASSPAARGHNEQFF. For the CDR3, the DNA is TGTGCCAGCAGCCCCGCGGCGCGGGGGCACAATGAGCAGTTCTTC.